This T cell receptor (beta chain) was captured in a study of blood T cell repertoires in COVID-19. Looking at the study overall: Both acute and convalescent COVID-19 samples were obtained from the United States, Italy and Spain.

The CDR3 totals 11 residues. V was pared by 0 bases and J by 11 bases, with 7 bases between. Germline lookup yields CDR1 ENHRY and CDR2 SYGVKD. Authors' methods: Scientists estimated how many nucleated cells there were by amplifying reference gene primers. The assay was immunoSEQ multiplex PCR, and TCRdb's table has in-frame clones only and misses some. Clonal size and the V and J genes are those of that table, whereas D and trimming came from the DNA. The sample yields some 73,000 clones, approximately 83% seen once. The chain is built from TRBV10-3 and TRBJ1-1; D gene uncertain. The receptor comes from a human donor in a cohort sampled during active COVID-19. The sequencing input was peripheral blood. CDR3 nucleotides: TGTGCCATCAGTGAGTCGAGTAAGGCTTTCTTT. Amino acids: CAISESSKAFF.